This T cell receptor (beta chain) was found in a study of patients and donors after allogeneic stem cell transplantation. This clonotype has ten or more counts. TCRdb independently ran MiXCR on the RT-PCR reads; one entry per CDR3 protein. The sample holds 45,000 to 65,000 distinct CDR3 sequences, about 14% seen once. The receptor's source is a human donor who was either an allogeneic HSCT recipient or a stem cell or donor lymphocyte infusion donor (not recorded which). It is not recorded whose cells these are; they may come from a transplant donor. Sample: blood, either unsorted or a sorted T cell fraction (not recorded which).

CDR3 in amino acids: CASSLAVTRTQYF. In nucleotides, the CDR3 is TGTGCCAGCAGCTTAGCGGTTACTCGGACCCAGTACTTC. The chain uses TRBV7-6 and TRBJ2-5; D ambiguous. Trimming took off 0 bases at V and 7 bases at J, with 9 bases between the two ends. This CDR3 has 13 residues. The germline CDR1 and CDR2 sequences are SGHVS and FNYEAQ.